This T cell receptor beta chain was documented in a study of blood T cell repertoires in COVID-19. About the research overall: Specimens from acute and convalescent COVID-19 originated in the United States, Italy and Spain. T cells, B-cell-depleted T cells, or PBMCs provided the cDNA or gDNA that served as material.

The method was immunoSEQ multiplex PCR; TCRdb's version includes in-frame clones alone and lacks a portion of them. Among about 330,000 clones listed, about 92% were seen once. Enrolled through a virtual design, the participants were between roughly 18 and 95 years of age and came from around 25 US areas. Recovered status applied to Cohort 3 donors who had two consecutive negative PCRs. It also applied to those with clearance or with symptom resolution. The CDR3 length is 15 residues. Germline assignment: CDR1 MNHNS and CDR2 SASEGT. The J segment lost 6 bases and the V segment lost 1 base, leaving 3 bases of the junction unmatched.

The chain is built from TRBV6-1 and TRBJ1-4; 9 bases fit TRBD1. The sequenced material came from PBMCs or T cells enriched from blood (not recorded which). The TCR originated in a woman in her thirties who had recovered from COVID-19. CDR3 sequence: CASSEGGTGYEKLFF. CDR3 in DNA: TGTGCCAGCAGTGAAGGTGGGACAGGGTATGAAAAACTGTTTTTT.